A selection of T cell receptor beta chains follows, all from one sample in a study of OX40 agonist ivuxolimab in advanced cancers. TCRdb's table, derived via immunoSEQ multiplex PCR, lists solely in-frame clones and lacks some. The table records some 67,000 clones, around 88% of them present only once. Sequenced material: CD4+ or CD8+ T cells sorted from blood, taken in a trial of the OX40 agonist ivuxolimab. These receptors were collected from an adult with an advanced solid tumor such as melanoma, head and neck, liver or kidney cancer. Each CDR3 is given with its conserved first and last residue. D genes are given only for firm matches. Part of the rows lack a size; the others show once, few, many or a class for expanded clones.

j_call | cdr3_length | v_call | d_call | clone_size | cdr3_nt | cdr3_aa
TRBJ2-3 | 13 | TRBV9 | - | - | TGTGCCAGCAGCGCCAGGGTCACAGATACGCAGTATTTT | CASSARVTDTQYF
TRBJ1-4 | 13 | TRBV15 | - | - | TGTGCCACCAGCAGGGGGGTCGGTGAAAAACTGTTTTTT | CATSRGVGEKLFF
TRBJ2-3 | 15 | TRBV30 | - | - | TGTGCCTGTTCCGCAGGGAAGATCGGCACAGATACGCAGTATTTT | CACSAGKIGTDTQYF
TRBJ1-2 | 12 | TRBV10-3 | TRBD1 | once | TGTGCCATCACAGGGGGGGCCGGAGGCTACACCTTC | CAITGGAGGYTF
TRBJ2-3 | 16 | TRBV12-5 | - | - | TGTGCTAGTGGTTTGGCCTGGGGGCAGAACACAGATACGCAGTATTTT | CASGLAWGQNTDTQYF
TRBJ1-1 | 15 | TRBV2 | TRBD1 | - | TGTGCCAGCCGGGACAGGGGGTTTTTGAACACTGAAGCTTTCTTT | CASRDRGFLNTEAFF
TRBJ2-1 | 17 | TRBV10-3 | TRBD1 | once | TGTGCCATCAGCGGGGGACAGGGCACCAGCTCCTACAATGAGCAGTTCTTC | CAISGGQGTSSYNEQFF
TRBJ1-5 | 15 | TRBV28 | - | - | TGTGCCAGCAGTTTACCAGACTTTAGCAATCAGCCCCAGCATTTT | CASSLPDFSNQPQHF
TRBJ2-2 | 17 | TRBV5-1 | - | - | TGCGCCAGCAGCCCAGGGACGAGTCGCGGCGGCACCGGGGAGCTGTTTTTT | CASSPGTSRGGTGELFF
TRBJ2-7 | 14 | TRBV13 | TRBD1 | - | TGTGCCAGCAGCCCTCGCAGGGGGTCCTACGAGCAGTACTTC | CASSPRRGSYEQYF
TRBJ2-3 | 17 | TRBV15 | TRBD1 | - | TGTGCCACCAGCAGAAAAATTACAGGGGTTGTGACAGATACGCAGTATTTT | CATSRKITGVVTDTQYF
TRBJ2-7 | 14 | TRBV5-1 | - | - | TGCGCCAGCAGCTTGGTTAGCGGCTCCTACGAGCAGTACTTC | CASSLVSGSYEQYF
TRBJ2-7 | 15 | TRBV19 | - | - | TGTGCCAGTAGCCCTACAGGGGAGGTCTACTACGAGCAGTACTTC | CASSPTGEVYYEQYF
TRBJ1-4 | 14 | TRBV6-5 | - | - | TGTGCCAGCAGTTACTCCGGAGGTCGGGAAAAACTGTTTTTT | CASSYSGGREKLFF